This entry features one T cell receptor (beta chain) sequence. The trim removed 6 bases at V and 1 base at J, leaving 3 bases unmatched. This CDR3 comprises 14 residues. The germline gives CDR1 LNHDA, CDR2 SQIVND (reference sequence). This specimen comes from a study of blood T cell repertoires in COVID-19. Overall study: The United States, Italy and Spain were the sources of the acute and convalescent COVID-19 samples. Nucleic acid was either cDNA or gDNA, and it came from T cells, B-cell-depleted T cells, or PBMCs.

Authors' data handling: Using reference gene primer amplification, nucleated cell counts were estimated. Profiling relied on immunoSEQ multiplex PCR, and the TCRdb table lists in-frame clones only, not all of them. V, J and clone size are taken as reported in that table, and D and trimming were inferred from the DNA itself. Here the sample spans around 100,000 clones, about nine tenths being singletons. The chain uses TRBV19 and TRBJ2-3; 8 bases are a match to TRBD2. Sequencing was done on a sample of peripheral blood. The clonotype was recovered from a woman of 80 years or more in a cohort sampled during active COVID-19. The CDR3 coding sequence is TGTGCCAGTAGACTAGCGGTAGGCACAGATACGCAGTATTTT. It is translated as CASRLAVGTDTQYF.